Listed below are T cell receptor beta chains from one sample, sequenced in a study of technical replicates of blood from a few donors. The assay was immunoSEQ multiplex PCR, and TCRdb's table has in-frame clones only and misses some. The sample consists of approximately 79,000 clones, approximately 97% of them appearing once. The sequencing input was T cells isolated from PBMCs. These receptors were taken from a human donor in good health. Each CDR3 is given with its conserved first and last residue. A D gene is named only where the DNA matches it firmly.

len: 15
d_gene: TRBD2
j_gene: TRBJ2-7
v_gene: TRBV5-1
CDR3aa: CASRKAGGKLNEQYF

len: 15
d_gene: TRBD1
j_gene: TRBJ2-5
v_gene: TRBV7-8
CDR3aa: CASSLAGQGSETQYF

len: 11
d_gene: -
j_gene: TRBJ1-2
v_gene: TRBV5-6
CDR3aa: CASSSFGGYTF

len: 18
d_gene: -
j_gene: TRBJ2-6
v_gene: TRBV11-2
CDR3aa: CASSLEGGLHSGANVLTF

len: 16
d_gene: -
j_gene: TRBJ2-6
v_gene: TRBV28
CDR3aa: CASKEGMVTGANVLTF

len: 13
d_gene: TRBD1
j_gene: TRBJ1-1
v_gene: TRBV6-5
CDR3aa: CASGYSGGPEAFF

len: 14
d_gene: TRBD2
j_gene: TRBJ2-1
v_gene: TRBV5-8
CDR3aa: CASSPSGINNEQFF

len: 15
d_gene: TRBD2
j_gene: TRBJ2-1
v_gene: TRBV2
CDR3aa: CASSEVSGIYNEQFF

len: 14
d_gene: TRBD1
j_gene: TRBJ1-5
v_gene: TRBV6-4
CDR3aa: CASSAGTGDQPQHF

len: 14
d_gene: TRBD1
j_gene: TRBJ2-2
v_gene: TRBV6-6
CDR3aa: CASSVDRASGELFF

len: 11
d_gene: -
j_gene: TRBJ2-3
v_gene: TRBV7-8
CDR3aa: CASSSSDTQYF

len: 11
d_gene: -
j_gene: TRBJ1-2
v_gene: TRBV6-1
CDR3aa: CASSDFLGYTF

len: 14
d_gene: TRBD2
j_gene: TRBJ2-1
v_gene: TRBV27
CDR3aa: CASRSGRAYNEQFF

len: 12
d_gene: -
j_gene: TRBJ1-1
v_gene: TRBV5-1
CDR3aa: CASSPGRAEAFF

len: 16
d_gene: -
j_gene: TRBJ2-2
v_gene: TRBV15
CDR3aa: CATSRSPRGYTGELFF

len: 14
d_gene: -
j_gene: TRBJ1-3
v_gene: TRBV19
CDR3aa: CATLTSHSGNTIYF

len: 14
d_gene: TRBD1
j_gene: TRBJ1-1
v_gene: TRBV7-2
CDR3aa: CASSLPTGSTEAFF

len: 13
d_gene: -
j_gene: TRBJ1-2
v_gene: TRBV28
CDR3aa: CASSTGLYYGYTF

len: 13
d_gene: -
j_gene: TRBJ2-7
v_gene: TRBV6-1
CDR3aa: CASRGGQNYEQYF

len: 14
d_gene: -
j_gene: TRBJ2-1
v_gene: TRBV7-2
CDR3aa: CASSLVLGDNEQFF

len: 12
d_gene: TRBD1
j_gene: TRBJ2-1
v_gene: TRBV6-5
CDR3aa: CASRDREHEQFF

len: 14
d_gene: TRBD1
j_gene: TRBJ2-7
v_gene: TRBV18
CDR3aa: CASSPGQEDYEQYF

len: 14
d_gene: TRBD2
j_gene: TRBJ2-5
v_gene: TRBV6-1
CDR3aa: CASSEGQGGETQYF

len: 16
d_gene: -
j_gene: TRBJ2-6
v_gene: TRBV30
CDR3aa: CAWSDGGAPGANVLTF

len: 13
d_gene: -
j_gene: TRBJ2-2
v_gene: TRBV11-3
CDR3aa: CASSLASTGELFF

len: 14
d_gene: TRBD2
j_gene: TRBJ2-3
v_gene: TRBV19
CDR3aa: CASSMDLAGDTQYF

len: 15
d_gene: -
j_gene: TRBJ1-5
v_gene: TRBV7-8
CDR3aa: CASSLGAGGHQPQHF

len: 14
d_gene: -
j_gene: TRBJ2-2
v_gene: TRBV5-1
CDR3aa: CASSVEGATGELFF